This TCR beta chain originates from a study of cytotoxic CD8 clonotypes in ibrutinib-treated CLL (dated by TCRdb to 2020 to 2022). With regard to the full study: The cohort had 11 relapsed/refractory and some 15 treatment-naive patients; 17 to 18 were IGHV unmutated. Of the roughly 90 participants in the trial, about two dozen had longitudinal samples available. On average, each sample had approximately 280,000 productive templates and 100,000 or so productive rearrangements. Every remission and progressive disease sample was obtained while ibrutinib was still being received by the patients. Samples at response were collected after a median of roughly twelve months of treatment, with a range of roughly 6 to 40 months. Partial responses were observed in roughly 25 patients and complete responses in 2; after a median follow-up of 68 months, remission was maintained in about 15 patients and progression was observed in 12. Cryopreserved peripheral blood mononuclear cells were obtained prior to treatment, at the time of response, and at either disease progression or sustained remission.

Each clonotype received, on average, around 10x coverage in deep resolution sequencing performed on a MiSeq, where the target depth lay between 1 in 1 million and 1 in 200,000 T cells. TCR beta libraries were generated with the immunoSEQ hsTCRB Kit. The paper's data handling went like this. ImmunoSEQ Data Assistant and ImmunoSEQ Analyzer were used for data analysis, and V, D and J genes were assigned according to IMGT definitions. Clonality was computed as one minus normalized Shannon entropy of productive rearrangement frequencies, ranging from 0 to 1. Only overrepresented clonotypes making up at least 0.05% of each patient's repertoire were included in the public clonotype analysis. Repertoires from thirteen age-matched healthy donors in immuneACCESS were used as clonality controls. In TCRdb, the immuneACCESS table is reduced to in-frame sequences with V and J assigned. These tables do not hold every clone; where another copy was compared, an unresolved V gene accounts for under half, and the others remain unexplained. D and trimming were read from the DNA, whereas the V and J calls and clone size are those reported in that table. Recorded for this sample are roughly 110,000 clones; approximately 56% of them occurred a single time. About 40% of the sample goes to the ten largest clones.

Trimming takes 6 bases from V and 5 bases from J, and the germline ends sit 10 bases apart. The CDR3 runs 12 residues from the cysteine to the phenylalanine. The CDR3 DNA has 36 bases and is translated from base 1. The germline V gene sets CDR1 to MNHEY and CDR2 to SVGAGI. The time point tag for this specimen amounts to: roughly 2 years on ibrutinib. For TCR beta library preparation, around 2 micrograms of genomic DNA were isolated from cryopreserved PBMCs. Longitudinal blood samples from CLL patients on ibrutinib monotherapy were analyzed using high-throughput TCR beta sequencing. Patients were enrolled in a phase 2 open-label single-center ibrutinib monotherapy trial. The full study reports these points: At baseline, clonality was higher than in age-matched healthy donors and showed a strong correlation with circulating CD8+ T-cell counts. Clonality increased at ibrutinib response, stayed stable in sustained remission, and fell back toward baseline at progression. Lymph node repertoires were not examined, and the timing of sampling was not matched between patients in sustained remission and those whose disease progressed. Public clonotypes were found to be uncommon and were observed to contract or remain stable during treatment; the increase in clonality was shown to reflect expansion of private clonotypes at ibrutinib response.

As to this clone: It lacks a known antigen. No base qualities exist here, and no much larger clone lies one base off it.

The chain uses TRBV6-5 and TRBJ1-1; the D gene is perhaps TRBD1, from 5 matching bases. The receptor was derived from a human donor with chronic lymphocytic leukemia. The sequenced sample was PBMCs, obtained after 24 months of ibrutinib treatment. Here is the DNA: TGTGCCAGCAGGGGACGTCAGACTGAAGCTTTCTTT. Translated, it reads CASRGRQTEAFF.